This T cell receptor beta chain was identified in a study of CD8 T cells in ankylosing spondylitis. Study findings and constraints: Clones linked to disease, bearing a CD8+ phenotype, were relatively rare in peripheral blood. Made up of eight or nine highly homologous variants, a TCR beta motif appeared characteristic of ankylosing spondylitis blood. Disease-associated clones were reportedly significantly overrepresented in matched ankylosing spondylitis synovial fluid.

Germline trimming cut 5 bases from V and 5 bases from J; bases unmatched to any gene: 5. The CDR3 has 14 amino acids. The germline gives CDR1 SGHTA, CDR2 FQGTGA. Quantitative 5'-RACE with molecular barcodes generated TCR beta libraries. In TCRdb, the 5' RACE reads were re-called with MiXCR into one record per CDR3 protein. The sample has 250,000 to 300,000 distinct CDR3 sequences; approximately 20% are singletons. This clonotype occurred a few times. The antigen remains unidentified. The sample comprised blood, either unsorted or a sorted T cell fraction (not recorded which). This chain joins TRBV7-3 and TRBJ2-1; 8 bases align to TRBD2. This TCR derives from a male donor with ankylosing spondylitis or in good health (not recorded which). The CDR3 DNA is TGTGCCAGCAGCCAGACTAGCGCCCACAATGAGCAGTTCTTC. Translating gives CASSQTSAHNEQFF.